The 32 T cell receptor beta chains given below trace back to one sample, sequenced in a study of response to subunit inactivated influenza vaccine. A single record per CDR3 protein comes from TCRdb applying MiXCR to the RT-PCR reads. The sample records approximately 570,000 distinct CDR3 sequences, 7.6% being singletons. Here the sequenced sample was PBMCs from blood, taken around 25 months after vaccination. The receptor set was obtained from a man between 50 and 69 years old who received an inactivated influenza vaccine.

Ten or more counts support this clonotype. This chain links TRBV25-1 with TRBJ1-5; D not certain. Trimming left V 3 bases short and J 6 bases short, with 12 bases between. In germline, CDR1 is MGHDK, CDR2 SYGVNS. CDR3 length equals 14 residues. In DNA, the CDR3 is TGTGCCAGCAGTGAGTCTGGGTTGGGTCAGCCCCAGCATTTT. It yields the protein CASSESGLGQPQHF. The variable domain in full, completed from reference TRBV25-1 and TRBJ1-5, reads EADIYQTPRYLVIGTGKKITLECSQTMGHDKMYWYQQDPGMELHLIHYSYGVNSTEKGDLSSESTVSRIRTEHFPLTLESARPSHTSQYLCASSESGLGQPQHFGDGTRLSIL.

This sequence joins TRBV5-1 and TRBJ2-5; tentatively, D is TRBD2 (5 bases). V shed 1 base and J shed 5 bases, with 18 bases lying between them. Germline assignment: CDR1 SGHRS and CDR2 YFSETQ. The CDR3 covers 16 residues. The chain's CDR3 is CASSLSPVGVGETQYF. CDR3 nucleotide sequence: TGCGCCAGCAGCTTGTCTCCTGTGGGAGTAGGGGAGACCCAGTACTTC.

The table lists this clonotype with many counts. CDR3 protein: CSVSGSGRDTQYF. CDR3 bases: TGCAGCGTTAGCGGGAGCGGTCGGGATACGCAGTATTTT. The chain is built from TRBV29-1 and TRBJ2-3, with 8 positions matching TRBD2. Germline V gives CDR1 SQVTM, CDR2 ANQGSEA. The CDR3 contains 13 residues. V lost 5 bases, J lost 6 bases, and 7 bases stayed unmatched.

Only a few counts were recorded for this clonotype. The chain joins TRBV6-5 to TRBJ2-7; either TRBD1 or TRBD2 may supply D (6 bases each). V was cut by 2 bases and J by 2 bases, with 13 bases left in between. The CDR3 is made up of 15 amino acids. Germline V gives CDR1 MNHEY, CDR2 SVGAGI. CDR3 bases: TGTGCCAGCAGTTACGATTCGGGGGCCCCCTACGAGCAGTACTTC. Translating gives CASSYDSGAPYEQYF.

This clonotype has a count of ten or more. J is TRBJ1-5 and V is TRBV20-1, with no clear D. Trimming stripped 6 bases from V and 2 bases from J, with 8 bases between. Germline V CDR1 and CDR2: DFQATT, SNEGSKA (reference sequence). This CDR3 comprises 12 residues. In DNA form, the CDR3 reads TGCAGTGCCAGTTGGGGCAATCAGCCCCAGCATTTT. It encodes CSASWGNQPQHF.

This rearrangement joins TRBV28 to TRBJ2-7; 14 nucleotides align to TRBD2. This CDR3 is built from 17 residues. Germline values: CDR1 MDHEN, CDR2 SYDVKM. Trimming at V came to 10 bases and at J to 4 bases, leaving 15 bases not matched to a gene. CDR3 amino acids: CATLSTGLAGVAYEQYF. As DNA, the CDR3 is TGTGCCACCCTCTCCACGGGACTAGCGGGAGTGGCGTACGAGCAGTACTTC.

The CDR3: CASSQGIGGSYEQYF. As DNA, the CDR3 is TGCGCCAGCAGCCAGGGGATTGGGGGCTCCTACGAGCAGTACTTC. The rearrangement links TRBV4-3 to TRBJ2-7, with D perhaps matching TRBD1 or TRBD2 (5 bases each). The CDR3 is made up of 15 amino acids. The germline CDR1 and CDR2 sequences are LGHNA and YSLEER. The ends were cut back, 3 bases at V and 0 bases at J, with 12 bases in the middle.

This clonotype has just a few counts. The chain links TRBV18 to TRBJ2-2, with 7 bases identical to TRBD2. CDR1 KGHSH and CDR2 LQKENI come from the germline V gene. Trimming took 1 base from V and 6 from J; bases not matched to a gene: 5. The CDR3 totals 15 residues. CDR3 nucleotide sequence: TGTGCCAGCTCACCACAACGTCTAGCGGCCGGGGAGCTGTTTTTT. Translation gives CASSPQRLAAGELFF.

Ten or more counts support this clonotype. The chain carries TRBV6-5 and TRBJ2-4; D might be TRBD1 (5 bases). Germline values: CDR1 MNHEY, CDR2 SVGAGI. V was cut by 6 bases and J by 7 bases, with 13 bases left in between. There are 13 residues in the CDR3. The CDR3 region is CASRPGIQNIQYF. The CDR3 DNA is TGTGCCAGCAGACCAGGGATCCAGAACATTCAGTACTTC.

This clonotype showed up many times. This sequence joins TRBV27 and TRBJ2-7; 9 bases map to TRBD2. The CDR3 totals 14 residues. V was clipped by 5 bases and J by 4 bases; unmatched bases: 6. The V gene's germline CDR1 is MNHEY and CDR2 SMNVEV (reference sequence). The CDR3 loop is CASSVTSGFYEQYF. The DNA for the CDR3 is TGTGCCAGCAGTGTAACTAGCGGGTTTTACGAGCAGTACTTC.

This clonotype occurred a few times. The chain links TRBV6-1 to TRBJ1-2; 12 positions agree with TRBD1. Germline trimming cut 6 bases from V and 3 bases from J; bases unmatched to any gene: 5. From germline, CDR1 is MNHNS and CDR2 SASEGT. CDR3 length: 15 amino acids. CDR3 residues: CASSQGQGAYYGYTF. The CDR3 nucleotides are TGTGCCAGCAGCCAGGGACAGGGGGCGTACTATGGCTACACCTTC.

This clonotype turned up a few times. J is TRBJ2-7 and V is TRBV6-2 or TRBV6-3; D possibly corresponds to TRBD2 (6 bases). V lost 0 bases to trimming and J lost 6 bases, with 12 bases between them. This CDR3 region has 14 residues. In germline, CDR1 is MNHEY, CDR2 SVGEGT. The CDR3 DNA sequence: TGTGCCAGCAGTTACTCGCAACGGGAGACCGAGCAGTACTTC. Its protein product is CASSYSQRETEQYF.

This chain connects TRBV20-1 to TRBJ2-1; 7 bases align to TRBD1. The junction had 8 bases not matched to a gene; V was cut back by 2 bases and J by 7 bases. The CDR3 sequence is 14 residues long. Germline assignment: CDR1 DFQATT and CDR2 SNEGSKA (reference sequence). CDR3 loop: CSARPGSRGNEQFF. The CDR3 nucleotides are TGCAGTGCTAGACCCGGGTCCAGGGGGAATGAGCAGTTCTTC.

This clonotype appeared a few times. This chain uses TRBV11-1 with TRBJ2-1, with 9 bases identical to TRBD2. The germline V gene has CDR1 SGHAT and CDR2 FQDESV (reference sequence). The V and J ends lost 2 bases and 0 bases, in that order; junction bases with no gene match: 11. This CDR3 region has 19 residues. Here the CDR3 reads CASSLHFGLATLSYNEQFF. The CDR3 coding sequence is TGTGCCAGCAGCTTACATTTTGGACTAGCGACTCTCTCCTACAATGAGCAGTTCTTC.

The DNA for the CDR3 is TGTGCCAGCAGTTTACTCGCAGGGCGAGGCTACACCTTC. Translated, it gives CASSLLAGRGYTF. The rearrangement links TRBV12-3 or TRBV12-4 to TRBJ1-2; D possibly corresponds to TRBD1 (5 bases). CDR3 length: 13 amino acids. V was clipped by 2 bases and J by 8 bases, with 12 bases between them.

This clonotype was seen ten or more times. V usage is TRBV5-1 and J usage is TRBJ2-3; D remains ambiguous. The CDR3 is 13 residues long. Germline CDR1 and CDR2: SGHRS and YFSETQ. With 4 bases removed from V and 5 bases from J, the gap between germline ends came to 11 bases. CDR3 in amino acids: CASSDPILDTQYF. In DNA, the CDR3 is TGCGCCAGCAGCGATCCCATCTTAGATACGCAGTATTTT. Supplemented by reference TRBV5-1 and TRBJ2-3, the full variable domain reads KAGVTQTPRYLIKTRGQQVTLSCSPISGHRSVSWYQQTPGQGLQFLFEYFSETQRNKGNFPGRFSGRQFSNSRSEMNVSTLELGDSALYLCASSDPILDTQYFGPGTRLTVL.

This clonotype was counted ten times or more. The chain carries TRBV16 and TRBJ1-5, with D possibly matching TRBD1 (6 bases). Germline values: CDR1 KGHSY, CDR2 FQNENV. The CDR3 is 17 amino acids. V dropped 2 bases and J dropped 6 bases, with 20 bases sitting between them. The CDR3 coding sequence is TGTGCCAGCAGCCAAGGTATCTCGGGGGGCTGGTCTCAGCCCCAGCATTTT. Its protein is CASSQGISGGWSQPQHF.

This clonotype has more than one count but fewer than ten. V gene TRBV7-9 combines with J gene TRBJ2-1; no reliable D call. Germline loops: CDR1 SEHNR, CDR2 FQNEAQ (reference sequence). The CDR3 loop spans 14 amino acids. With 3 bases removed from V and 0 bases from J, the gap between germline ends came to 6 bases. The CDR3 spells CASSFPNSYNEQFF. DNA of the CDR3: TGTGCCAGCAGCTTCCCCAACTCCTACAATGAGCAGTTCTTC.

V and J are TRBV29-1 and TRBJ2-7; TRBD1 is a possible D gene (6 bases). CDR1 is SQVTM, CDR2 ANQGSEA, per germline. V lost 4 bases, J lost 3 bases, and 13 bases lay in between. The CDR3 runs to 13 residues. CDR3 nucleotide sequence: TGCAGCGTTGTCGCTAACAGGGACTACGAGCAGTACTTC. Encoded protein: CSVVANRDYEQYF.

This clonotype was seen more than once but under ten times. The chain is built from TRBV6-5 and TRBJ2-5, with a weak D call TRBD1 (7 bases). CDR3 size: 17 residues. The ends were cut back, 2 bases at V and 2 bases at J, with 18 bases in the middle. CDR1 and CDR2 (germline): MNHEY, SVGAGI. The CDR3 loop is CASSYKPGGLRQETQYF. The CDR3 coding sequence is TGTGCCAGCAGTTACAAGCCAGGGGGGTTAAGACAAGAGACCCAGTACTTC.

This chain uses TRBV6-1 with TRBJ1-2; tentatively, D is TRBD1 (6 bases). This CDR3 spans 16 amino acids. V shed 6 bases and J shed 8 bases, with 25 bases lying between them. Germline V gives CDR1 MNHNS, CDR2 SASEGT. CDR3: CASSVKGAGELLGYTF. In DNA, the CDR3 is TGTGCCAGCAGCGTCAAAGGAGCAGGGGAATTACTCGGCTACACCTTC.

This chain links TRBV6-1 with TRBJ2-7; 13 bases are a match to TRBD2. Trimming took 5 bases from V and 2 from J; bases not matched to a gene: 6. The CDR3 contains 16 residues. CDR1 and CDR2 from the germline V gene are MNHNS and SASEGT. CDR3 protein: CASSPMGLAGTYEQYF. The CDR3 region has the DNA TGTGCCAGCAGTCCCATGGGACTAGCGGGAACCTACGAGCAGTACTTC.

The chain has TRBV10-2 and TRBJ2-7, with 7 bases matching TRBD2. Germline CDR1 and CDR2: WSHSY and SAAADI. The J segment lost 4 bases and the V segment lost 3 bases, leaving 6 bases of the junction unmatched. The CDR3 totals 14 residues. The CDR3 DNA reads as TGCGCCAGCAGTGAATGGGGGGGAAGGTACGAGCAGTACTTC. It translates to CASSEWGGRYEQYF.

The chain uses TRBV6-5 and TRBJ2-1; D is possibly TRBD2 (6 bases). Trimming took off 0 bases at V and 7 bases at J, with 13 bases between the two ends. The germline V gene has CDR1 MNHEY and CDR2 SVGAGI. The CDR3 contains 15 residues. The CDR3 region is CASSYSLGLLNEQFF. DNA of the CDR3: TGTGCCAGCAGTTACTCGTTGGGACTTCTAAATGAGCAGTTCTTC.

Only a few counts were recorded for this clonotype. The chain carries TRBV12-3 or TRBV12-4 and TRBJ2-3, with D tentatively TRBD1 or TRBD2 (7 bases each). The CDR3 sequence is 14 residues long. Trimming took off 6 bases at V and 6 bases at J, with 16 bases between the two ends. The CDR3 loop reads CASSDRDYEDTQYF. CDR3 DNA: TGTGCCAGCAGCGACAGGGACTACGAGGATACGCAGTATTTT.

The chain recombines TRBV6-5 with TRBJ2-7, with 8 bases lining up with TRBD2. The CDR3 extends over 14 amino acids. The germline CDR1 and CDR2 sequences are MNHEY and SVGAGI. V lost 2 bases and J lost 9; bases outside the gene matches: 9. CDR3 DNA: TGTGCCAGCAGTTACAGCGGGAGCAAGAAGGGGCAGTACTTC. This sequence encodes CASSYSGSKKGQYF.

This clonotype showed up just a few times. The V call is TRBV24-1, the J call TRBJ2-1; D gene unclear. This CDR3 region has 15 residues. The ends were cut back, 3 bases at V and 2 bases at J, with 10 bases in the middle. CDR1 and CDR2 from the germline V gene are KGHDR and SFDVKD. DNA of the CDR3: TGTGCCACCAGTGATCGAACACGGCCCTACAATGAGCAGTTCTTC. This gives the protein CATSDRTRPYNEQFF.

This chain links TRBV19 with TRBJ1-1; weak D call: TRBD1 (5 bases). Germline CDR1 reads LNHDA; CDR2 reads SQIVND (reference sequence). This CDR3 has 15 residues. Trimming took off 4 bases at V and 1 base at J, with 13 bases between the two ends. CDR3 sequence reads: CASSKQAITNTEAFF. The CDR3 bases are TGTGCCAGTAGTAAACAGGCAATCACGAACACTGAAGCTTTCTTT.

The chain employs TRBV3-1 and TRBJ2-1; D unclear. The germline V gene encodes CDR1 LGHDT and CDR2 YNNKEL (reference sequence). V was trimmed by 1 base and J by 4 bases, leaving 5 bases between them. The CDR3 is 13 residues long. CDR3 in DNA: TGTGCCAGCAGCCAAGTCCCTTACAATGAGCAGTTCTTC. Residues: CASSQVPYNEQFF.

The chain is built from TRBV29-1 and TRBJ2-7; D not certain. V shed 3 bases and J shed 1 base, with 10 bases lying between them. CDR3 length equals 13 residues. The germline CDR1 and CDR2 sequences are SQVTM and ANQGSEA. The CDR3 is CSVDGPGSYEQYF. CDR3 coding DNA: TGCAGCGTTGATGGGCCTGGATCCTACGAGCAGTACTTC.

This clonotype was recorded a few times. The chain has TRBV7-2 and TRBJ2-1, with 8 bases aligning to TRBD1. The germline V gene has CDR1 SGHTA and CDR2 FQGNSA. The CDR3 has 15 residues. The V and J ends lost 5 bases and 2 bases, in that order; junction bases with no gene match: 5. CDR3 nucleotide sequence: TGTGCCAGCAGCCCGGACAGGGACCCCTACAATGAGCAGTTCTTC. It specifies CASSPDRDPYNEQFF.

The J gene is TRBJ2-2, the V gene TRBV15; D unresolved. Trimming left V 5 bases short and J 0 bases short, with 10 bases between. The CDR3 spans 15 residues. CDR1 and CDR2 from the germline V gene are LNHNV and YYDKDF (reference sequence). The CDR3 protein is CATSRTRPNTGELFF. The CDR3 bases are TGTGCCACCAGCCGAACCCGTCCGAACACCGGGGAGCTGTTTTTT.